This T cell receptor beta chain was identified in a study of blood T cell repertoires in COVID-19. The repertoire was sequenced with immunoSEQ multiplex PCR; TCRdb's copy has only in-frame clones and lacks some. Here the sample spans roughly 230,000 clones, 75% to 85% being singletons. Germline V gives CDR1 SGHNT, CDR2 YYREEE (reference sequence). The CDR3 covers 14 residues. After removal of 3 bases from V and 0 bases from J, the junction contained 3 bases not matched to a gene. The receptor comes from a woman between 45 and 65 years old with acute or convalescent COVID-19. The chain joins TRBV5-4 to TRBJ2-7; the match to TRBD1 covers 7 bases. Sequencing was carried out using peripheral blood. Here the CDR3 reads CASSSGTASYEQYF. CDR3 nucleotides: TGTGCCAGCAGCTCGGGGACAGCCTCCTACGAGCAGTACTTC.